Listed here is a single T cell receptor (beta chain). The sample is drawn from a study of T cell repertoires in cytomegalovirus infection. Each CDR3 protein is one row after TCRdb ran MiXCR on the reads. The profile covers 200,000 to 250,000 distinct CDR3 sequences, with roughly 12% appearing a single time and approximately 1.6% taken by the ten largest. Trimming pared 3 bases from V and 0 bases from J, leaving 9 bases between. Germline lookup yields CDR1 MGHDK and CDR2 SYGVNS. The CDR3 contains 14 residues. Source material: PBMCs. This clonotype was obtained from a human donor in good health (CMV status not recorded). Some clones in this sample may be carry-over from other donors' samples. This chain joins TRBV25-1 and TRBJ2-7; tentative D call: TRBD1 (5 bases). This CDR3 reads CASSEPGISYEQYF. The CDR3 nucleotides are TGTGCCAGCAGTGAGCCAGGGATCTCCTACGAGCAGTACTTC.